This TCR beta chain appears in the sequencing data of a study of T cell changes during pregnancy in multiple sclerosis. Germline V lookup: CDR1 LGHNA, CDR2 YNFKEQ. The V end was cut by 2 bases, the J end by 3 bases, with 21 bases between. The CDR3 loop spans 18 amino acids. Method: immunoSEQ multiplex PCR; TCRdb's copy keeps in-frame clones and lacks some. Here the sample spans about 70,000 clones, about 92% being singletons. This specimen was CD8+ T cells from peripheral blood mononuclear cells, taken in the third trimester of pregnancy. The chain uses TRBV4-2 and TRBJ2-3, with TRBD1 as a possible D gene (6 bases). This receptor was identified in a female donor in good health, enrolled as a control in a pregnancy study. CDR3 sequence (DNA): TGTGCCAGCAGCCAATCAGTGTTGAAACAGGGCATAACAGATACGCAGTATTTT. Translating it yields CASSQSVLKQGITDTQYF.